This note documents a single TCR beta chain sequence. This clone has just one count. It lacks a known antigen. The input lacks base qualities; no much larger clone sits a single base away. The data were obtained in a study of blood T cell repertoires in COVID-19 (dated by TCRdb to about 2020). Broadly, across the study: Samples from collaborators originated in the United States, Italy and Spain and spanned both the acute and convalescent phases of COVID-19. The prospective study material was composed of cDNA or gDNA derived from T cells, B-cell-depleted T cells, or PBMCs. The dataset comprised deeply sampled blood TCRbeta repertoires from subjects exposed to, actively infected with, or recovered from COVID-19. The repertoires were released in a freely available public database intended as a resource for research on the immune response to SARS-CoV-2. The samples were drawn from two sources: the first 160 participants of the ongoing ImmuneRACE study, and some 1,300 subjects contributed by 6 global collaborators. Nearly every sample came with metadata listing a de-identified subject ID, COVID-19 status, age in years and sex. Where HLA class I and class II types were available, the types were taken from metadata supplied by the sample provider, not from assay-based typing.

Each collaborating institution followed its own protocols to collect whole blood in K2EDTA tubes. Collaborator samples were shipped for TCRbeta analysis as frozen whole blood, isolated PBMCs, or DNA extracted from either sample type. TCRbeta CDR3 regions were amplified from genomic DNA by means of the immunoSEQ Assay, a bias-controlled multiplex PCR. In the source study's methods: Nucleated cell counts per sample were estimated from amplification of reference gene primers within the assay. Sequence reads were collapsed and filtered to measure the absolute abundance of every unique TCRbeta CDR3 rearrangement. Productive Simpson clonality was computed per sample as the square root of Simpson's diversity index over productive rearrangements. TCRdb mirrors the immuneACCESS table, restricted to in-frame sequences. Some clones are absent from its copies; in checked studies, under half trace to an unresolved V gene, and the reason for the others is unknown. Clone size and the V and J calls come from that table; the DNA yielded D and trimming. The sample profile shows more than 50,000 clones; 75% to 95% of them were found once. The top ten hold roughly an eighth of the sample.

The paper as a whole reports these results and caveats: The quantity of clinical and demographic metadata differed by source and by participant and was supplied without curation.

Trimming costs V 1 base and J 6 bases, and their ends lie 18 bases apart. The CDR3 holds 16 amino acids from the cysteine to the phenylalanine. Kept here is only the CDR3 DNA, which spans 48 bases and is read in frame from base 1. CDR1 is given as LGHNA and CDR2 as YSLEER, both from the germline V gene. The receptor chain draws on TRBV4-3 and TRBJ1-2; the D gene identity is not certain. Material: peripheral blood. This receptor was taken from a human donor with active COVID-19. The donor label of this sample is uncertain. The CDR3 region: CASSQVIAGNWHGYTF. The DNA is as follows: TGCGCCAGCAGCCAAGTAATAGCGGGAAATTGGCATGGCTACACCTTC.